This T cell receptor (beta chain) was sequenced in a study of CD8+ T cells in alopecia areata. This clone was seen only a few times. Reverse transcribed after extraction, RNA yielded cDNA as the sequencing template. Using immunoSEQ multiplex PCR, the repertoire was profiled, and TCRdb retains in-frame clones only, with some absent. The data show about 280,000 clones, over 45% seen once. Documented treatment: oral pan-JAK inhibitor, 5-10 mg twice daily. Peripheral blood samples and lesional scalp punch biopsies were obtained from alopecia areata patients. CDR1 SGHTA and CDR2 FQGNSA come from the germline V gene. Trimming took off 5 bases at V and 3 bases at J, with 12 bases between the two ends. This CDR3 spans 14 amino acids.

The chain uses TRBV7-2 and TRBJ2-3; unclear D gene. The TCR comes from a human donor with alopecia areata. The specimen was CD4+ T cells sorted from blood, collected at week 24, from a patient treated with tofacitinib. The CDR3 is CASSLQLGTDTQYF. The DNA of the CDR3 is TGTGCCAGCAGCCTTCAGCTAGGGACAGATACGCAGTATTTT.